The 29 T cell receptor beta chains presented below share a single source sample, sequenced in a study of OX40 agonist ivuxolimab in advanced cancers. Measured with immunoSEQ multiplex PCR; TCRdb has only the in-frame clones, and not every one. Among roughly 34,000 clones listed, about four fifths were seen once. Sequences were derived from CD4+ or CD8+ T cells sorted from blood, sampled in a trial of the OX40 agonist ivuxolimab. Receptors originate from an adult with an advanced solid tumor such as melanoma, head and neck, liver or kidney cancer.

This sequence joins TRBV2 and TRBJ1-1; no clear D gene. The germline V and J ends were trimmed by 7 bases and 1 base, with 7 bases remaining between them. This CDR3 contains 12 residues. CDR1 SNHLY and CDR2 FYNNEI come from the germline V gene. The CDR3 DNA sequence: TGTGCCAGCAAACCAGGGAACACTGAAGCTTTCTTT. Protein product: CASKPGNTEAFF. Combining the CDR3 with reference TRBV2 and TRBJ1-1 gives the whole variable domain EPEVTQTPSHQVTQMGQEVILRCVPISNHLYFYWYRQILGQKVEFLVSFYNNEISEKSEIFDDQFSVERPDGSNFTLKIRSTKLEDSAMYFCASKPGNTEAFFGQGTRLTVV.

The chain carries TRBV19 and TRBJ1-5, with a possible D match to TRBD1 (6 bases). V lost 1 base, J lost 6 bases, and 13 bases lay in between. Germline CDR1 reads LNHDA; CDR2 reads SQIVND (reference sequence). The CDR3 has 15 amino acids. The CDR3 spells CASSIVTGAGQPQHF. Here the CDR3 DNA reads TGTGCCAGTAGTATAGTCACGGGGGCGGGTCAGCCCCAGCATTTT.

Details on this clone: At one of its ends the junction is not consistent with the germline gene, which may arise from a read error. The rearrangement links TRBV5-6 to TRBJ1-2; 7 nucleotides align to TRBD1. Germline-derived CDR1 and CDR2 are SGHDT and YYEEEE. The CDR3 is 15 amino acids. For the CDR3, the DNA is TGTGCCGGCAGCTGGCCTGAGAGGGGGCACTATGGCTACACCTTC. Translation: CAGSWPERGHYGYTF.

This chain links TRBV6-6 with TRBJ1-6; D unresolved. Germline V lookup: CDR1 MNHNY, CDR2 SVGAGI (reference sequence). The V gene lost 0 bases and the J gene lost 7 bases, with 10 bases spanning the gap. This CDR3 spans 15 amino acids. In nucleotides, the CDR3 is TGTGCCAGCAGTTACTCGATGGTTGGGAATTCACCCCTCCACTTT. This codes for CASSYSMVGNSPLHF.

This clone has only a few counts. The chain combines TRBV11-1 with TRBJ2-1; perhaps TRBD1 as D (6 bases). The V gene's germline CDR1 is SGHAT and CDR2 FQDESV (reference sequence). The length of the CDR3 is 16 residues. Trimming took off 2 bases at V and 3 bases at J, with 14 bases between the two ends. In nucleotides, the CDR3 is TGTGCCAGCAGCTTATCCGGACAGACATTCTACAATGAGCAGTTCTTC. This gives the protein CASSLSGQTFYNEQFF. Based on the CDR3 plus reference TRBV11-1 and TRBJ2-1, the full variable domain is EAEVAQSPRYKITEKSQAVAFWCDPISGHATLYWYRQILGQGPELLVQFQDESVVDDSQLPKDRFSAERLKGVDSTLKIQPAELGDSAMYLCASSLSGQTFYNEQFFGPGTRLTVL.

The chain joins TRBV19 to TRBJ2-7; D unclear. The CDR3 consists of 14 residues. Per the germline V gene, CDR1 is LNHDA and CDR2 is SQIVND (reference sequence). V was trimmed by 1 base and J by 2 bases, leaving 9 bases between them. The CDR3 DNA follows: TGTGCCAGTAGTATAGTCGTTAATACCTACGAGCAGTACTTC. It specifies CASSIVVNTYEQYF.

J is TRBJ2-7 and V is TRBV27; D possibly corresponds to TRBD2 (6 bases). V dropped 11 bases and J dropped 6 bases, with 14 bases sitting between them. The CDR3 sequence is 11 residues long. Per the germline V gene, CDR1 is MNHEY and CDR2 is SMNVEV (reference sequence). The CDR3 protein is CAPRDSGEQYF. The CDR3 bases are TGTGCCCCGAGGGATAGCGGCGAGCAGTACTTC.

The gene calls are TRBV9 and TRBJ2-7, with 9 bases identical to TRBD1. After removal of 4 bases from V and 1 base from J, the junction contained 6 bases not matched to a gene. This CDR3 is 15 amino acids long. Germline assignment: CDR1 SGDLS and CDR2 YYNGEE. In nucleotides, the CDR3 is TGTGCCAGCAGCCCAAACAGGGGGCCTTCCTACGAGCAGTACTTC. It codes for CASSPNRGPSYEQYF.

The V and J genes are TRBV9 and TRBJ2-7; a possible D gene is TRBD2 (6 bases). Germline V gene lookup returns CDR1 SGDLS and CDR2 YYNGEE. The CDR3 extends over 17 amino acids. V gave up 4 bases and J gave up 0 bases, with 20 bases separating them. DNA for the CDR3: TGTGCCAGCAGCCCCCGCCCCGGGATGCGGGACTCCTACGAGCAGTACTTC. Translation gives CASSPRPGMRDSYEQYF.

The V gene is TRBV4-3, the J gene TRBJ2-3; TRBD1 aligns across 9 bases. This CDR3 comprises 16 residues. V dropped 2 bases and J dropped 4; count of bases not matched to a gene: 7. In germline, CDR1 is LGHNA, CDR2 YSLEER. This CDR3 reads CASSQRDRELADTQYF. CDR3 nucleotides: TGCGCCAGCAGCCAACGGGACAGGGAGCTCGCAGATACGCAGTATTTT.

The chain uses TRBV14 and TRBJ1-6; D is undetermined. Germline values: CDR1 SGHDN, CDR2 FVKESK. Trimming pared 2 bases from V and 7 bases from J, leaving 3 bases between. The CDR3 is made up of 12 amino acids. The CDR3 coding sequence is TGTGCCAGCAGCCAACCAAATTCACCCCTCCACTTT. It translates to CASSQPNSPLHF.

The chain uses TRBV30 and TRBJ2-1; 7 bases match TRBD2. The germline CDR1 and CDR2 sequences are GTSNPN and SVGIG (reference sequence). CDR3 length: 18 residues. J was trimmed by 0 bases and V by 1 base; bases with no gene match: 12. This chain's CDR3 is CAWSEVGGGPHSYNEQFF. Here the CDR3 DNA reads TGTGCCTGGAGTGAAGTTGGCGGGGGACCACACTCCTACAATGAGCAGTTCTTC.

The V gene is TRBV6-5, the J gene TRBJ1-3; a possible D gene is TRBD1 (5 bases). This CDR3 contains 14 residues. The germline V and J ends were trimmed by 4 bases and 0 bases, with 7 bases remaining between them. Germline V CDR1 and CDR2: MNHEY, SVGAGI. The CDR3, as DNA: TGTGCCAGCAGTTCAGGGTTCTCTGGAAACACCATATATTTT. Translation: CASSSGFSGNTIYF.

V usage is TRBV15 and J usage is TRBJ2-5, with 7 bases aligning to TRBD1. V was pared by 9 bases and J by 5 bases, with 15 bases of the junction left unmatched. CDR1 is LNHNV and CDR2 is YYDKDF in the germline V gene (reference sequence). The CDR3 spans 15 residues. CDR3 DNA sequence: TGTGCCACGACACAGGGGACAGCGCGTCTTGAGACCCAGTACTTC. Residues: CATTQGTARLETQYF.

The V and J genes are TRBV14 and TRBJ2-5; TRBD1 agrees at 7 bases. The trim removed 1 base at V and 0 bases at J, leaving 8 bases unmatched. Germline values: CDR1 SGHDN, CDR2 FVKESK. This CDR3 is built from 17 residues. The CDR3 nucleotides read TGTGCCAGCAGCCAAGCCCGACTGGACAGGTACCAAGAGACCCAGTACTTC. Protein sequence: CASSQARLDRYQETQYF.

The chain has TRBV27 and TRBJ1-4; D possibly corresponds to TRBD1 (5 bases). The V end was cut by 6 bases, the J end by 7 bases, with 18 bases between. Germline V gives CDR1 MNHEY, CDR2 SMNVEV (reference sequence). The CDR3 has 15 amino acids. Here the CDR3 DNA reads TGTGCCAGCAGCATCACGGGGGGAGAGAGTGAAAAACTGTTTTTT. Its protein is CASSITGGESEKLFF.

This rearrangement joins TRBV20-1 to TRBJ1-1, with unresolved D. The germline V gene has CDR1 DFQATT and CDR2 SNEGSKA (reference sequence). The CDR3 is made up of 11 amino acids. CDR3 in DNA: TGCAGAGCGAGAGGGCACACTGAAGCTTTCTTT. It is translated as CRARGHTEAFF.

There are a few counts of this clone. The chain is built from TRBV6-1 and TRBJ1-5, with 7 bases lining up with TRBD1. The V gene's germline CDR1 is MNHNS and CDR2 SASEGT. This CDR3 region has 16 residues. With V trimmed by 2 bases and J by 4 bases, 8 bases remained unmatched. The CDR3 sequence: CASSENRGMANQPQHF. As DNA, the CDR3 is TGTGCCAGCAGTGAAAACAGGGGTATGGCAAATCAGCCCCAGCATTTT.

CDR3 amino acids: CAWTHFGYGYTF. CDR3 in DNA: TGTGCCTGGACCCACTTTGGCTATGGCTACACCTTC. The rearrangement uses TRBV30 and TRBJ1-2; unclear D gene. The CDR3 loop spans 12 amino acids. Trimming shortened V by 4 bases and J by 4 bases, and 10 bases separated the two germline ends. Germline assignment: CDR1 GTSNPN and CDR2 SVGIG (reference sequence).

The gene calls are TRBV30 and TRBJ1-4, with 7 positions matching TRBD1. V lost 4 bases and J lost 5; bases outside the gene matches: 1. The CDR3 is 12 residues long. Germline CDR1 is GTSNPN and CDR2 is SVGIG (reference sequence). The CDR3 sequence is CAWNRGNEKLFF. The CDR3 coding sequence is TGTGCCTGGAACAGGGGAAATGAAAAACTGTTTTTT.

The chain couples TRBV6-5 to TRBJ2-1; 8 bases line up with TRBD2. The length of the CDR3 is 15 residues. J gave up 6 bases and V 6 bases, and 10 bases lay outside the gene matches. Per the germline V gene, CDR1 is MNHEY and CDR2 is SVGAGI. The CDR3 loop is CASRLWSGGGNEQFF. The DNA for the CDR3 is TGTGCCAGCAGGCTCTGGAGCGGGGGTGGCAATGAGCAGTTCTTC.

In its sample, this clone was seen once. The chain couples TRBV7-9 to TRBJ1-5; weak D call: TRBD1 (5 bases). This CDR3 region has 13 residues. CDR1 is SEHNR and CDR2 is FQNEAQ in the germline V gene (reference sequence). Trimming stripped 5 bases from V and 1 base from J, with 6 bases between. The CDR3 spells CASSRDSNQPQHF. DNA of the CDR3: TGTGCCAGCAGCCGGGACAGCAATCAGCCCCAGCATTTT.

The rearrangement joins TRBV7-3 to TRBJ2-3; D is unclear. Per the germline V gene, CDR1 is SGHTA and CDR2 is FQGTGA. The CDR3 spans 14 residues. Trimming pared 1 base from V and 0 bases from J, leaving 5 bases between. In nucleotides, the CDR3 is TGTGCCAGCAGCTTAATCGGCAGCACAGATACGCAGTATTTT. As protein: CASSLIGSTDTQYF. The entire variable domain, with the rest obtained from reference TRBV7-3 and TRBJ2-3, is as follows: GAGVSQTPSNKVTEKGKYVELRCDPISGHTALYWYRQSLGQGPEFLIYFQGTGAADDSGLPNDRFFAVRPEGSVSTLKIQRTERGDSAVYLCASSLIGSTDTQYFGPGTRLTVL.

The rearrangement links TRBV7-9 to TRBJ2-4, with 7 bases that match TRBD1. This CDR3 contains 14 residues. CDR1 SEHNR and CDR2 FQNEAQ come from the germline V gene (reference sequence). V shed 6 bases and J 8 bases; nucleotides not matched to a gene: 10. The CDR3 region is CASRAGTARDIQYF. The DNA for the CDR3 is TGTGCCAGCAGGGCCGGGACAGCACGGGACATTCAGTACTTC.

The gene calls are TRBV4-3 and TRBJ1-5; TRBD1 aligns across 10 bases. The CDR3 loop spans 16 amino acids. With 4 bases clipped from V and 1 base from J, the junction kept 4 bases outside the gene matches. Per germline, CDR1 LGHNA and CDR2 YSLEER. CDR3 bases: TGCGCCAGCAGCCCCGGGACAGGGGAAAGCAATCAGCCCCAGCATTTT. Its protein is CASSPGTGESNQPQHF.

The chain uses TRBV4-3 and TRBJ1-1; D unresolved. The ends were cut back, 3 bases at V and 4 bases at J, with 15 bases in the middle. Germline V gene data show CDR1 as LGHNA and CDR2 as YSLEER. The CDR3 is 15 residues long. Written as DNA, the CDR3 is TGCGCCAGCAGCCAGAACTTCGTTCTGGGCACTGAAGCTTTCTTT. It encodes CASSQNFVLGTEAFF.

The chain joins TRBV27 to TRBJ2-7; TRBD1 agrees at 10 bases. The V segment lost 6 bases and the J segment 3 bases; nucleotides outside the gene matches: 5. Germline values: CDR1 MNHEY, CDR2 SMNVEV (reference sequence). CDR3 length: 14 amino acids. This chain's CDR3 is CASRQTGGVYEQYF. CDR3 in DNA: TGTGCCAGCAGACAGACAGGGGGCGTCTACGAGCAGTACTTC.

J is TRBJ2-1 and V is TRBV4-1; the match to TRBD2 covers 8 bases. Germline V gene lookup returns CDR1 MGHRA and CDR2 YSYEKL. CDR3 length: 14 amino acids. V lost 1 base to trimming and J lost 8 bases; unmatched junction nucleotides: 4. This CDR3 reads CASSQVGAGDEQFF. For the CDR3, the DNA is TGCGCCAGCAGCCAAGTCGGAGCGGGGGATGAGCAGTTCTTC.

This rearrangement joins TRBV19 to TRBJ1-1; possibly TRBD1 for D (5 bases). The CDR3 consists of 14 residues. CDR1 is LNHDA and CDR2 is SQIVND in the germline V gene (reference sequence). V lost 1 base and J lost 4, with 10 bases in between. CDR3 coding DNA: TGTGCCAGTAGTATAGGGGGCAGGGTCACTGAAGCTTTCTTT. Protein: CASSIGGRVTEAFF. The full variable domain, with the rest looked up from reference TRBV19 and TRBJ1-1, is DGGITQSPKYLFRKEGQNVTLSCEQNLNHDAMYWYRQDPGQGLRLIYYSQIVNDFQKGDIAEGYSVSREKKESFPLTVTSAQKNPTAFYLCASSIGGRVTEAFFGQGTRLTVV.